A selection of T cell receptor beta chains follows, all from one sample in a study of T cells in Graves' hyperthyroidism and ophthalmopathy. A single record per CDR3 protein comes from TCRdb applying MiXCR to the multiplex PCR reads. This table holds approximately 400,000 distinct CDR3 sequences, under 15% found once. The sample taken for sequencing was blood. The receptors were sampled from a woman in her twenties or thirties with Graves' hyperthyroidism. Each CDR3 is given with its conserved first and last residue. The D gene is left open where the match is weak. For some rows the clone size is stated as once, few or many, or as a class when expanded; others skip it.

d_call: -; j_call: TRBJ2-7; v_call: TRBV11-2; clone_size: -; cdr3_aa: CASSTVSIGRQLSEQYF; cdr3_nt: TGTGCCAGCAGCACAGTAAGCATCGGGAGACAGCTCTCCGAGCAGTACTTC
d_call: TRBD1; j_call: TRBJ2-7; v_call: TRBV28; clone_size: many; cdr3_aa: CASSYPWTGTYEQYF; cdr3_nt: TGTGCCAGCAGCTACCCTTGGACAGGGACCTACGAGCAGTACTTC
d_call: -; j_call: TRBJ1-2; v_call: TRBV5-6; clone_size: -; cdr3_aa: CASSLSSQVYGYTF; cdr3_nt: TGTGCCAGCAGCTTGTCGTCACAGGTCTATGGCTACACCTTC
d_call: TRBD2; j_call: TRBJ2-1; v_call: TRBV6-2/TRBV6-3; clone_size: -; cdr3_aa: CASSGSLGLAAYNEQFF; cdr3_nt: TGTGCCAGCAGCGGCTCCCTGGGACTAGCGGCTTACAATGAGCAGTTCTTC
d_call: -; j_call: TRBJ1-1; v_call: TRBV4-1; clone_size: -; cdr3_aa: CASSQPLFRREAFF; cdr3_nt: TGCGCCAGCAGCCAACCCCTATTTAGGCGTGAAGCTTTCTTT
d_call: TRBD2; j_call: TRBJ2-5; v_call: TRBV5-1; clone_size: few; cdr3_aa: CASSPSASGQETQYF; cdr3_nt: TGCGCCAGCAGCCCCTCGGCTAGCGGCCAAGAGACCCAGTACTTC
d_call: TRBD1; j_call: TRBJ2-7; v_call: TRBV10-3; clone_size: -; cdr3_aa: CAIKPKDRGLGYEQYF; cdr3_nt: TGTGCCATAAAACCAAAGGACAGGGGGCTCGGGTACGAGCAGTACTTC
d_call: -; j_call: TRBJ1-5; v_call: TRBV30; clone_size: -; cdr3_aa: CAWSWDPPGHQPQHF; cdr3_nt: TGTGCCTGGAGCTGGGACCCCCCGGGGCATCAGCCCCAGCATTTT
d_call: TRBD1; j_call: TRBJ1-2; v_call: TRBV4-1; clone_size: many; cdr3_aa: CASSQDGDSNYGYTF; cdr3_nt: TGCGCCAGCAGCCAAGACGGGGACAGTAACTATGGCTACACCTTC
d_call: TRBD2; j_call: TRBJ2-7; v_call: TRBV28; clone_size: -; cdr3_aa: CASRGLADEQYF; cdr3_nt: TGTGCCAGCAGGGGACTAGCTGACGAGCAGTACTTC
d_call: TRBD2; j_call: TRBJ2-7; v_call: TRBV6-6; clone_size: many; cdr3_aa: CASSYSRAGPYYEQYF; cdr3_nt: TGTGCCAGCAGTTACTCGAGAGCGGGACCCTACTACGAGCAGTACTTC
d_call: -; j_call: TRBJ2-5; v_call: TRBV11-1; clone_size: -; cdr3_aa: CASSREAGVRETQYF; cdr3_nt: TGTGCCAGCAGCCGCGAGGCCGGGGTCAGAGAGACCCAGTACTTC
d_call: -; j_call: TRBJ2-2; v_call: TRBV7-2; clone_size: many; cdr3_aa: CASSPRRSDTGELFF; cdr3_nt: TGTGCCAGCAGCCCTCGAAGGTCGGACACCGGGGAGCTGTTTTTT
d_call: -; j_call: TRBJ2-6; v_call: TRBV11-2; clone_size: -; cdr3_aa: CASSLGGPGANVLTF; cdr3_nt: TGTGCCAGCAGCTTAGGGGGTCCTGGGGCCAACGTCCTGACTTTC
d_call: -; j_call: TRBJ2-1; v_call: TRBV5-8; clone_size: many; cdr3_aa: CASSRDQSSYNEQFF; cdr3_nt: TGTGCCAGCAGCCGGGACCAGAGCTCCTACAATGAGCAGTTCTTC
d_call: TRBD1; j_call: TRBJ1-5; v_call: TRBV20-1; clone_size: -; cdr3_aa: CSAPPGQGILNQPQHF; cdr3_nt: TGCAGTGCCCCGCCGGGACAGGGGATACTCAATCAGCCCCAGCATTTT
d_call: -; j_call: TRBJ1-1; v_call: TRBV19; clone_size: -; cdr3_aa: CASSIEGVNTEAFF; cdr3_nt: TGTGCCAGTAGTATCGAGGGGGTGAACACTGAAGCTTTCTTT
d_call: -; j_call: TRBJ2-1; v_call: TRBV4-1; clone_size: few; cdr3_aa: CASSQMARENEQFF; cdr3_nt: TGCGCCAGCAGCCAAATGGCCAGGGAGAATGAGCAGTTCTTC
d_call: TRBD1; j_call: TRBJ2-7; v_call: TRBV5-1; clone_size: -; cdr3_aa: CASSFSPGQGTHEQYF; cdr3_nt: TGCGCCAGCAGCTTCTCACCGGGACAGGGCACCCACGAGCAGTACTTC
d_call: TRBD1; j_call: TRBJ1-1; v_call: TRBV5-6; clone_size: few; cdr3_aa: CASSLGTGASEAFF; cdr3_nt: TGTGCCAGCAGCTTGGGGACAGGGGCATCTGAAGCTTTCTTT
d_call: -; j_call: TRBJ2-4; v_call: TRBV20-1; clone_size: many; cdr3_aa: CSAQSDAGNIQYF; cdr3_nt: TGCAGTGCTCAGAGTGATGCGGGAAACATTCAGTACTTC
d_call: -; j_call: TRBJ2-7; v_call: TRBV28; clone_size: many; cdr3_aa: CASSLMDREQYF; cdr3_nt: TGTGCCAGCAGTCTAATGGATCGCGAGCAGTACTTC
d_call: TRBD1; j_call: TRBJ1-2; v_call: TRBV19; clone_size: -; cdr3_aa: CATETGNGYGYTF; cdr3_nt: TGTGCCACCGAGACAGGGAATGGCTATGGCTACACCTTC
d_call: TRBD2; j_call: TRBJ2-7; v_call: TRBV5-1; clone_size: many; cdr3_aa: CASSLRLADYEQYF; cdr3_nt: TGCGCCAGCAGCTTGCGACTAGCGGACTACGAGCAGTACTTC
d_call: -; j_call: TRBJ2-1; v_call: TRBV28; clone_size: many; cdr3_aa: CATLSRHEQFF; cdr3_nt: TGTGCCACCCTCAGTCGTCATGAGCAGTTCTTC
d_call: -; j_call: TRBJ2-5; v_call: TRBV27; clone_size: many; cdr3_aa: CASSSDLARETQYF; cdr3_nt: TGTGCCAGCAGTTCCGACTTGGCCAGGGAGACCCAGTACTTC
d_call: -; j_call: TRBJ1-4; v_call: TRBV5-1; clone_size: few; cdr3_aa: CASSLLSRGEKLFF; cdr3_nt: TGCGCCAGCAGCTTGTTGTCTAGGGGTGAAAAACTGTTTTTT